The 27 T cell receptor beta chains in this list originate from one sample, sequenced in a study of blood T cell repertoires in COVID-19. Libraries were prepared by immunoSEQ multiplex PCR; TCRdb keeps only in-frame clonotypes and omits some of them. The sample carries roughly 250,000 clones, more than 80% recorded once. Sequencing used PBMCs or T cells enriched from blood (not recorded which). Source of these receptors: a young woman who had recovered from COVID-19.

This clone has a single count. The chain carries TRBV19 and TRBJ2-3, with D unresolved. CDR3 length equals 14 residues. The V end lost 2 bases, the J end lost 1 base, and 7 bases lay between the germline ends. Germline assignment: CDR1 LNHDA and CDR2 SQIVND (reference sequence). The CDR3 loop is CASSISLGTDTQYF. The CDR3, as DNA: TGTGCCAGTAGTATAAGTCTAGGCACAGATACGCAGTATTTT.

V gene TRBV21-1 combines with J gene TRBJ1-5; the DNA was not used to check the table's D call, TRBD1. TRBV21-1 is a listed pseudogene. The CDR3 is made up of 18 amino acids. The CDR3 region has the DNA TGTGCCAGCAGCGCGCCCGGGACAGGGTTTTATAGCAATCAGCCCCAGCATTTT. This gives the protein CASSAPGTGFYSNQPQHF.

The genes are TRBV18 and TRBJ2-3; D is possibly TRBD2 (5 bases). Trimming left V 3 bases short and J 0 bases short, with 16 bases between. The CDR3 consists of 17 residues. Germline CDR1 is KGHSH and CDR2 is LQKENI. CDR3 residues: CASSPRPGKKSTDTQYF. Written as DNA, the CDR3 is TGTGCCAGCTCACCTAGGCCGGGGAAGAAGAGCACAGATACGCAGTATTTT.

This chain uses TRBV6-1 with TRBJ2-5, with 7 bases that match TRBD1. Germline V gene data show CDR1 as MNHNS and CDR2 as SASEGT. This CDR3 spans 15 amino acids. The V and J ends lost 2 bases and 2 bases, in that order; junction bases with no gene match: 5. The CDR3 coding sequence is TGTGCCAGCAGTGAATGGCCGGGACAGCAAGAGACCCAGTACTTC. It encodes CASSEWPGQQETQYF.

This chain uses TRBV10-3 with TRBJ1-5; the match to TRBD1 covers 8 bases. This CDR3 comprises 15 residues. The germline V gene encodes CDR1 ENHRY and CDR2 SYGVKD. The V and J ends lost 10 bases and 3 bases, in that order; junction bases with no gene match: 11. The CDR3: CATRRETGDNQPQHF. The CDR3, as DNA: TGTGCCACCCGGAGGGAGACAGGGGACAATCAGCCCCAGCATTTT.

The count of this clone is one. This rearrangement joins TRBV5-4 to TRBJ1-4, with D possibly TRBD1 on 6 matching bases. Trimming pared 3 bases from V and 4 bases from J, leaving 13 bases between. CDR3 length: 15 residues. The germline V gene encodes CDR1 SGHNT and CDR2 YYREEE (reference sequence). The CDR3 region has the DNA TGTGCCAGCAGCTCCTACGGACAGAATAATGAAAAACTGTTTTTT. Its protein is CASSSYGQNNEKLFF.

This sequence joins TRBV2 and TRBJ1-4; D perhaps matches TRBD1 (6 bases). Trimming cost V 2 bases and J 5 bases, with 12 bases left between them. There are 15 residues in the CDR3. Germline CDR1 SNHLY, CDR2 FYNNEI. CDR3 amino acids: CASSENGQGNEKLFF. In nucleotides, the CDR3 is TGTGCCAGCAGTGAAAACGGGCAGGGGAATGAAAAACTGTTTTTT. The whole variable domain, filled in from reference TRBV2 and TRBJ1-4, reads EPEVTQTPSHQVTQMGQEVILRCVPISNHLYFYWYRQILGQKVEFLVSFYNNEISEKSEIFDDQFSVERPDGSNFTLKIRSTKLEDSAMYFCASSENGQGNEKLFFGSGTQLSVL.

The chain uses TRBV7-3 and TRBJ2-3; 13 nucleotides match TRBD2. CDR3 length: 14 amino acids. Germline-derived CDR1 and CDR2 are SGHTA and FQGTGA. The V gene end was trimmed by 7 bases and the J gene end by 8 bases; junction bases not matched to a gene: 6. The CDR3 DNA is TGTGCCAGCACCAGGACTAGCGGGGGAGGTACGCAGTATTTT. Translated: CASTRTSGGGTQYF. Full variable domain (remainder filled in from reference TRBV7-3 and TRBJ2-3): GAGVSQTPSNKVTEKGKYVELRCDPISGHTALYWYRQSLGQGPEFLIYFQGTGAADDSGLPNDRFFAVRPEGSVSTLKIQRTERGDSAVYLCASTRTSGGGTQYFGPGTRLTVL.

The rearrangement joins TRBV5-4 to TRBJ1-1; 7 bases agree with TRBD1. Germline V gene lookup returns CDR1 SGHNT and CDR2 YYREEE (reference sequence). The ends lost 2 bases at V and 5 bases at J; junction bases unmatched: 3. The CDR3 length is 13 residues. CDR3 protein: CASSFNRGTEAFF. The CDR3 DNA reads as TGTGCCAGCAGCTTTAACAGGGGAACTGAAGCTTTCTTT.

This clone was detected once. The J gene is TRBJ1-2, the V gene TRBV15, with D unresolved. The CDR3 is made up of 15 amino acids. CDR1 and CDR2 from the germline V gene are LNHNV and YYDKDF (reference sequence). V lost 2 bases, J lost 7 bases, and 17 bases lay in between. DNA of the CDR3: TGTGCCACCAGCAGACCCTGGGCGGAGGGAGGTGGCTACACCTTC. Amino acids: CATSRPWAEGGGYTF.

DNA of the CDR3: TGTGCCAGCAGCATGGGACATTGGAGGGAGCAGTACTTC. Its protein product is CASSMGHWREQYF. The J gene is TRBJ2-7, the V gene TRBV5-5, with D perhaps TRBD1 (6 bases). CDR3 length equals 13 residues. Germline CDR1 SGHKS, CDR2 YYEKEE (reference sequence). Trimming left V 4 bases short and J 7 bases short, with 15 bases between.

The V and J genes are TRBV6-5 and TRBJ1-2; D unresolved. V lost 6 bases, J lost 4 bases, and 9 bases lay in between. CDR3 length: 12 residues. Germline loops: CDR1 MNHEY, CDR2 SVGAGI. CDR3 sequence: CASRGRGYGYTF. In DNA form, the CDR3 reads TGTGCCAGCAGAGGTCGGGGCTATGGCTACACCTTC.

CDR3 residues: CASSYTGTDTQYF. CDR3 coding DNA: TGTGCCAGCAGCTATACAGGGACAGATACGCAGTATTTT. The V gene is TRBV27, the J gene TRBJ2-3, with D possibly TRBD1 on 6 matching bases. The CDR3 spans 13 residues. Trimming pared 6 bases from V and 3 bases from J, leaving 10 bases between. The germline V gene encodes CDR1 MNHEY and CDR2 SMNVEV (reference sequence).

This clone was counted only a few times. The J gene is TRBJ1-2, the V gene TRBV6-5; TRBD1 aligns across 9 bases. The junction had 5 bases not matched to a gene; V was cut back by 7 bases and J by 8 bases. The germline CDR1 and CDR2 sequences are MNHEY and SVGAGI. This CDR3 has 12 amino acids. The CDR3 reads CASTRTGDGYTF. CDR3 DNA sequence: TGTGCCAGCACCCGGACAGGGGACGGCTACACCTTC.

V gene TRBV28 combines with J gene TRBJ1-6, with D possibly matching TRBD1 (6 bases). Germline V gene data show CDR1 as MDHEN and CDR2 as SYDVKM. The CDR3 has 12 amino acids. The V end was cut by 7 bases, the J end by 14 bases, with 15 bases between. For the CDR3, the DNA is TGTGCCAGCACAAGCGGGGGCATGACCCTCCACTTT. Translated: CASTSGGMTLHF.

This chain uses TRBV7-9 with TRBJ1-2; weak D call: TRBD1 (6 bases). The CDR3 is 15 amino acids. Trimming removed 3 bases at V and 5 bases at J, with 16 bases between. Germline CDR1 reads SEHNR; CDR2 reads FQNEAQ (reference sequence). Here the CDR3 DNA reads TGTGCCAGCAGCTTGAAGAGCACAGGGCCTTATGGCTACACCTTC. Translating gives CASSLKSTGPYGYTF.

This chain's CDR3 is CASSFTSGGASGNEQFF. Written as DNA, the CDR3 is TGTGCCAGCAGCTTCACTAGCGGGGGGGCCAGTGGGAATGAGCAGTTCTTC. The chain recombines TRBV7-8 with TRBJ2-1; the match to TRBD2 covers 13 bases. Germline CDR1 SGHVS, CDR2 FQNEAQ. V dropped 3 bases and J dropped 7; count of bases not matched to a gene: 9. This CDR3 has 17 residues.

The V call is TRBV4-1, the J call TRBJ2-7; a weak D match, TRBD1 (6 bases). The germline CDR1 and CDR2 sequences are MGHRA and YSYEKL. The germline V and J ends were trimmed by 1 base and 5 bases, with 9 bases remaining between them. The CDR3 has 13 residues. CDR3 sequence (DNA): TGCGCCAGCAGCCAAGTTCAGGGGAACGAGCAGTACTTC. Residues: CASSQVQGNEQYF.

In this sample, this clone turned up once. The sample has other DNA sequences that encode this CDR3 too. The chain uses TRBV15 and TRBJ2-1, with 10 bases identical to TRBD1. Germline V gives CDR1 LNHNV, CDR2 YYDKDF (reference sequence). After removal of 1 base from V and 5 bases from J, the junction contained 5 bases not matched to a gene. This CDR3 is built from 16 residues. This CDR3 is CATSRVPGTGDNEQFF. CDR3 DNA: TGTGCCACCAGCAGAGTCCCAGGGACAGGGGACAATGAGCAGTTCTTC.

Only one count was recorded for this clone. V is TRBV28 and J is TRBJ1-4; tentatively, D is TRBD1 (5 bases). Germline V gene sequence: CDR1 MDHEN, CDR2 SYDVKM. The CDR3 contains 17 residues. V lost 5 bases and J 6 bases, leaving 22 bases between the germline ends. The CDR3 sequence is CASSEVGGKGSDEKLFF. The CDR3 nucleotides are TGTGCCAGCAGTGAAGTTGGAGGGAAGGGGTCGGATGAAAAACTGTTTTTT.

The chain is built from TRBV6-1 and TRBJ2-1, with D unclear. Germline V gives CDR1 MNHNS, CDR2 SASEGT. The CDR3 sequence is 14 residues long. The V gene lost 3 bases and the J gene lost 4 bases, with 10 bases spanning the gap. DNA of the CDR3: TGTGCCAGCAGTGATAGTGGAGATTACAATGAGCAGTTCTTC. It is translated as CASSDSGDYNEQFF.

The genes are TRBV6-2 or TRBV6-3 and TRBJ2-4; TRBD2 matches 15 bases. CDR1 and CDR2 (germline): MNHEY, SVGEGT. V shed 5 bases, J shed 5 bases, and the junction held 13 bases outside the gene matches. CDR3 length: 19 residues. The CDR3 here is CASSLPRTSGGAGENIQYF. The CDR3 nucleotides are TGTGCCAGCAGTCTCCCCCGGACTAGCGGGGGGGCCGGGGAAAACATTCAGTACTTC.

The J gene is TRBJ1-1, the V gene TRBV11-2, with D tentatively TRBD1 (5 bases). Trimming left V 5 bases short and J 4 bases short, with 26 bases between. CDR3 length: 18 residues. The germline V gene encodes CDR1 SGHAT and CDR2 FQNNGV. The CDR3 region is CASSRRRNLGGLVTEAFF. CDR3 nucleotides: TGTGCCAGCAGCCGGCGGAGGAATCTGGGGGGATTGGTCACTGAAGCTTTCTTT.

The chain recombines TRBV13 with TRBJ1-1; 8 nucleotides agree with TRBD1. The V and J ends lost 5 bases and 10 bases, in that order; junction bases with no gene match: 15. Germline CDR1 reads PRHDT; CDR2 reads FYEKMQ (reference sequence). The length of the CDR3 is 15 residues. The CDR3 DNA reads TGTGCCAGCAGCATCACAGGGGGTAGATCCCCGTTAGCTTTCTTT. Protein: CASSITGGRSPLAFF.

This chain uses TRBV2 with TRBJ1-1; D might be TRBD1 (5 bases). V was clipped by 6 bases and J by 3 bases, with 14 bases between them. The CDR3 runs to 14 residues. Germline CDR1 and CDR2: SNHLY and FYNNEI. CDR3 DNA: TGTGCCAGCAGACGGGGCGGGGAGCACACTGAAGCTTTCTTT. Encoded protein: CASRRGGEHTEAFF.

As for this clone: The junction departs from the called germline gene at one end, perhaps through a read error. This chain's CDR3 is CATSDLGQQETQYF. The CDR3 region has the DNA TGTGCCACCAGCGATTTGGGCCAACAAGAGACCCAGTACTTC. J is TRBJ2-5 and V is TRBV24-1, with D unclear. The CDR3 totals 14 residues. CDR1 is KGHDR and CDR2 is SFDVKD in the germline V gene.

The V call is TRBV21-1, the J call TRBJ1-2. TRBV21-1 is deemed a pseudogene. The CDR3 is 13 residues long. The CDR3 sequence is CASSTSDFYGYTF. The DNA for the CDR3 is TGTGCCAGCAGCACGAGCGATTTCTATGGCTACACCTTC.